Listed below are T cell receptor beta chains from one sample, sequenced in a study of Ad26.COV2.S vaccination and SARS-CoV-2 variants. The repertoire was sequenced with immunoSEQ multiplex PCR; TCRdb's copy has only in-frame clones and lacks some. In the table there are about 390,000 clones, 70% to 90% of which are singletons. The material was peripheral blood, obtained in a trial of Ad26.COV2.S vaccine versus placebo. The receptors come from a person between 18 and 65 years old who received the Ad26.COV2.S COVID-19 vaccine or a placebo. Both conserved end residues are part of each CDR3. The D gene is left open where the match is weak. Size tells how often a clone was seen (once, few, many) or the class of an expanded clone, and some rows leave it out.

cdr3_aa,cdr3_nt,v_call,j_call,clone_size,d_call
CASSYAPGEFYGYTF,TGTGCCAGCAGTTACGCCCCGGGGGAGTTCTATGGCTACACCTTC,TRBV6-5,TRBJ1-2,once,.
CASSLARTDTQYF,TGTGCCAGCAGCTTAGCCCGCACAGATACGCAGTATTTT,TRBV7-2,TRBJ2-3,.,.
CATTDSGGGTGELFF,TGTGCCACCACCGATTCCGGGGGGGGGACCGGGGAGCTGTTTTTT,TRBV6-5,TRBJ2-2,once,TRBD2
CATSRDRGVGETQYF,TGTGCCACCAGCAGAGATCGGGGGGTAGGGGAGACCCAGTACTTC,TRBV15,TRBJ2-5,once,TRBD2
CASSLTDLNTEAFF,TGTGCCAGCAGCTTGACAGATTTGAACACTGAAGCTTTCTTT,TRBV7-9,TRBJ1-1,few,.
CAISAGTSSLSTDTQYF,TGTGCCATCAGTGCGGGGACTAGCAGCCTTAGCACAGATACGCAGTATTTT,TRBV10-3,TRBJ2-3,.,TRBD2
CASSLTGNEQYF,TGTGCCAGCAGCCTGACAGGAAACGAGCAGTACTTC,TRBV12-3/TRBV12-4,TRBJ2-7,.,.
CAISERPSGDSYNEQFF,TGTGCCATCAGTGAACGCCCTAGCGGGGACTCCTACAATGAGCAGTTCTTC,TRBV10-3,TRBJ2-1,.,TRBD2
CSASPAHEQFF,TGCAGTGCTAGCCCCGCGCATGAGCAGTTCTTC,TRBV20-1,TRBJ2-1,.,.
CASSVTARVGYTF,TGTGCCAGCAGTGTGACAGCGAGGGTTGGCTACACCTTC,TRBV6-6,TRBJ1-2,.,.
CASSLAPDTGAYF,TGTGCCAGCAGCTTGGCCCCTGACACGGGGGCCTACTTC,TRBV5-4,TRBJ2-7,.,.
CASSLGTGGRQPQHF,TGTGCCAGCAGTTTAGGGACAGGGGGCAGACAGCCCCAGCATTTT,TRBV27,TRBJ1-5,.,TRBD1
CASSLARLAGAQYF,TGTGCCAGCAGCTTGGCCAGGCTGGCGGGGGCCCAGTACTTC,TRBV5-5,TRBJ2-5,.,TRBD2
CASSVGGGVDGYTF,TGTGCCAGCAGCGTCGGAGGGGGAGTGGACGGCTACACCTTC,TRBV9,TRBJ1-2,.,.
CSVVRGITEAFF,TGCAGCGTTGTGAGGGGGATCACTGAAGCTTTCTTT,TRBV29-1,TRBJ1-1,.,.
CASSSGAGDYGYTF,TGCGCCAGCAGCTCCGGGGCGGGGGACTATGGCTACACCTTC,TRBV5-1,TRBJ1-2,.,.
CASSWGTGQNYGYTF,TGTGCCAGCAGCTGGGGGACAGGACAAAACTATGGCTACACCTTC,TRBV7-9,TRBJ1-2,.,TRBD1
CASSLGGGFNQPQHF,TGTGCCAGCAGCTTAGGGGGGGGTTTCAATCAGCCCCAGCATTTT,TRBV7-8,TRBJ1-5,.,.
CASSLSITSRMGVETQYF,TGTGCCAGCAGTTTATCGATAACTAGTAGGATGGGTGTGGAGACCCAGTACTTC,TRBV27,TRBJ2-5,.,.
CASSESGGQVRFF,TGTGCCAGCAGTGAATCTGGGGGACAGGTTCGCTTTTTT,TRBV6-1,TRBJ1-4,.,TRBD1
CATGSGTTNTEAFF,TGTGCCACCGGATCCGGGACAACGAACACTGAAGCTTTCTTT,TRBV15,TRBJ1-1,few,.
CASSFRAQPGPEAFF,TGTGCCAGCAGCTTCCGAGCGCAGCCTGGCCCTGAAGCTTTCTTT,TRBV11-2,TRBJ1-1,.,.
CASSFLAETEAFF,TGTGCCAGCAGCTTCTTGGCAGAGACTGAAGCTTTCTTT,TRBV7-2,TRBJ1-1,.,.
CASSFGGLSYEQYF,TGTGCCAGCAGCTTTGGAGGACTGTCCTACGAGCAGTACTTC,TRBV7-9,TRBJ2-7,.,.
CASSPQTGPPQHF,TGTGCCAGCAGCCCCCAGACAGGGCCGCCCCAGCATTTT,TRBV7-9,TRBJ1-5,.,TRBD1
CASTQTGNNSPLHF,TGTGCCAGTACCCAGACAGGGAATAATTCACCCCTCCACTTT,TRBV19,TRBJ1-6,.,TRBD1
CASNVRLAAGELFF,TGTGCCAGCAACGTTCGACTAGCGGCCGGGGAGCTGTTTTTT,TRBV6-5,TRBJ2-2,.,TRBD2
CASRTGTNTEAFF,TGTGCCAGCCGGACAGGGACGAACACTGAAGCTTTCTTT,TRBV27,TRBJ1-1,.,TRBD1